The 23 T cell receptor beta chains reported below all come from one sample, sequenced in a study of identical twins. TCRdb redid the calling of the 5' RACE reads with MiXCR, one entry per CDR3 protein. The sample has about 720,000 distinct CDR3 sequences, 8.5% to 9% seen once. Separately, the same data were catalogued under a study of yellow fever vaccine responses in identical twins.

The source material was PBMCs. These receptors were taken from a woman aged 18 to 35 in good health.

The sample holds a few counts of this clonotype. The V and J genes are TRBV4-3 and TRBJ2-3; tentatively, D is TRBD2 (6 bases). Trimming took off 3 bases at V and 5 bases at J, with 21 bases between the two ends. This CDR3 spans 17 amino acids. In germline, CDR1 is LGHNA, CDR2 YSLEER. In DNA form, the CDR3 reads TGCGCCAGCAGCCAGGATGTAGTCGGGAGTCGGAAAGATACGCAGTATTTT. It specifies CASSQDVVGSRKDTQYF.

This clonotype was seen a few times. This rearrangement joins TRBV2 to TRBJ2-1; 9 nucleotides line up with TRBD1. Per germline, CDR1 SNHLY and CDR2 FYNNEI. The V gene end was trimmed by 6 bases and the J gene end by 9 bases; junction bases not matched to a gene: 3. The CDR3 covers 12 residues. Here the CDR3 reads CASRDRGPEQFF. The CDR3 DNA sequence: TGTGCCAGCAGGGACAGGGGACCTGAGCAGTTCTTC.

This clonotype was counted at least ten times. The rearrangement joins TRBV6-1 to TRBJ1-1; D ambiguous. Trimming pared 1 base from V and 0 bases from J, leaving 9 bases between. The CDR3 has 15 residues. Looked up from germline, CDR1 is MNHNS and CDR2 is SASEGT. CDR3 DNA sequence: TGTGCCAGCAGTGAAGTTGTGACAATGAACACTGAAGCTTTCTTT. Residues: CASSEVVTMNTEAFF.

The chain's CDR3 is CASSPNRGREAFF. The CDR3 DNA reads TGTGCCAGCAGCCCAAACAGGGGGCGTGAAGCTTTCTTT. This rearrangement joins TRBV14 to TRBJ1-1, with 9 nucleotides matching TRBD1. With V trimmed by 4 bases and J by 7 bases, 4 bases remained unmatched. The CDR3 extends over 13 amino acids. Germline V gene data show CDR1 as SGHDN and CDR2 as FVKESK.

The J gene is TRBJ2-7, the V gene TRBV20-1; D ambiguous. Trimming cost V 6 bases and J 1 base, with 13 bases left between them. The V gene's germline CDR1 is DFQATT and CDR2 SNEGSKA (reference sequence). This CDR3 is built from 13 residues. In nucleotides, the CDR3 is TGCAGTGCACCCCTCCCGGGTTCCTACGAGCAGTACTTC. This encodes CSAPLPGSYEQYF.

This clonotype was found many times. The V call is TRBV12-3 or TRBV12-4, the J call TRBJ2-2, with 9 bases matching TRBD2. This CDR3 has 16 residues. Germline trimming cut 7 bases from V and 6 bases from J; bases unmatched to any gene: 12. Here the CDR3 reads CASIPPWREGAGELFF. The DNA for the CDR3 is TGTGCCAGCATTCCTCCCTGGCGGGAGGGGGCCGGGGAGCTGTTTTTT.

The chain joins TRBV6-2 or TRBV6-3 to TRBJ2-7, with D unclear. The CDR3 consists of 15 residues. Germline lookup yields CDR1 MNHEY and CDR2 SVGEGT. V lost 11 bases and J lost 1, with 21 bases in between. CDR3 sequence: CASLSPSGPSYEQYF. The CDR3 nucleotides are TGTGCCTCCCTCAGCCCATCCGGGCCATCCTACGAGCAGTACTTC.

The table lists this clonotype with a few counts. The chain joins TRBV19 to TRBJ1-4; TRBD1 is a possible D gene (5 bases). Germline CDR1 LNHDA, CDR2 SQIVND (reference sequence). V lost 5 bases, J lost 0 bases, and 19 bases lay in between. The CDR3 extends over 18 amino acids. CDR3 protein: CASSRGQRTVTTNEKLFF. Written as DNA, the CDR3 is TGTGCCAGTAGTCGCGGACAACGGACGGTTACAACTAATGAAAAACTGTTTTTT. Using reference TRBV19 and TRBJ1-4 for the parts outside the CDR3, the full variable domain is DGGITQSPKYLFRKEGQNVTLSCEQNLNHDAMYWYRQDPGQGLRLIYYSQIVNDFQKGDIAEGYSVSREKKESFPLTVTSAQKNPTAFYLCASSRGQRTVTTNEKLFFGSGTQLSVL.

This clonotype was seen only a few times. The chain couples TRBV18 to TRBJ2-5, with 8 nucleotides matching TRBD1. Looked up from germline, CDR1 is KGHSH and CDR2 is LQKENI. This CDR3 comprises 15 residues. V trimming: 6 bases; J trimming: 2 bases; junction bases outside the gene matches: 8. The CDR3 nucleotides read TGTGCCAGCTCGCAGCAGGGGGCAAATCAAGAGACCCAGTACTTC. It translates to CASSQQGANQETQYF.

The V and J genes are TRBV7-2 and TRBJ2-3, with a weak D call TRBD2 (5 bases). V was clipped by 4 bases and J by 0 bases, with 8 bases between them. The germline CDR1 and CDR2 sequences are SGHTA and FQGNSA. The CDR3 length is 14 residues. CDR3 amino acids: CASSWTSSTDTQYF. The CDR3 DNA is TGTGCCAGCAGCTGGACTTCTAGCACAGATACGCAGTATTTT.

This clonotype occurred many times. The chain is built from TRBV7-6 and TRBJ1-4, with 8 bases aligning to TRBD1. J was trimmed by 0 bases and V by 5 bases; bases with no gene match: 14. CDR3 length: 19 residues. Germline assignment: CDR1 SGHVS and CDR2 FNYEAQ. The CDR3 DNA reads TGTGCCAGCAGCACTCCTAGGACAGGGCGTACGGCAACTAATGAAAAACTGTTTTTT. This gives the protein CASSTPRTGRTATNEKLFF.

The chain links TRBV20-1 to TRBJ1-6; D may be TRBD1 (5 bases). CDR1 is DFQATT, CDR2 SNEGSKA, per germline (reference sequence). The CDR3 is 13 residues long. V dropped 6 bases and J dropped 7 bases, with 13 bases sitting between them. CDR3 nucleotides: TGCAGTGCGGAGGGACTGCAGAATTCACCCCTCCACTTT. As protein: CSAEGLQNSPLHF.

This clonotype appeared many times. The chain links TRBV6-6 to TRBJ1-5, with no clear D. The germline V and J ends were trimmed by 6 bases and 0 bases, with 6 bases remaining between them. CDR3 length: 13 amino acids. CDR1 and CDR2 from the germline V gene are MNHNY and SVGAGI (reference sequence). CDR3 nucleotides: TGTGCCAGCAGGGTTTATAGCAATCAGCCCCAGCATTTT. It yields the protein CASRVYSNQPQHF.

This chain links TRBV20-1 with TRBJ2-7, with TRBD2 matching 8 bases. This CDR3 contains 15 residues. The V gene's germline CDR1 is DFQATT and CDR2 SNEGSKA (reference sequence). V lost 2 bases and J lost 0; bases outside the gene matches: 6. The CDR3 DNA is TGCAGTGCTAGAAATGTTCTAGCGGGCTCCTACGAGCAGTACTTC. Protein product: CSARNVLAGSYEQYF.

The sample holds many counts of this clonotype. This chain connects TRBV12-3 or TRBV12-4 to TRBJ2-6; D might be TRBD1 (6 bases). The ends were cut back, 11 bases at V and 1 base at J, with 24 bases in the middle. The CDR3 totals 18 residues. The CDR3, as DNA: TGTGCCCTCAGTTTCGGCGGACAGAGACTATCTGGGGCCAACGTCCTGACTTTC. Its translation: CALSFGGQRLSGANVLTF.

There are a few counts of this clonotype. The chain has TRBV4-3 and TRBJ2-7, with 10 bases identical to TRBD2. Germline-derived CDR1 and CDR2 are LGHNA and YSLEER. V was pared by 2 bases and J by 3 bases, with 7 bases of the junction left unmatched. The CDR3 runs 16 residues. For the CDR3, the DNA is TGCGCCAGCAGCCAACAACCCGGGACTAGCGACTACGAGCAGTACTTC. This translates into CASSQQPGTSDYEQYF.

In its sample, this clonotype was seen many times. The rearrangement joins TRBV12-3 or TRBV12-4 to TRBJ1-1; perhaps TRBD1 as D (5 bases). With 9 bases removed from V and 5 bases from J, the gap between germline ends came to 19 bases. The CDR3 runs to 14 residues. CDR3 DNA: TGTGCCAGTAAACCGGGACCCTATGGAACTGAAGCTTTCTTT. Encoded protein: CASKPGPYGTEAFF.

The V call is TRBV20-1, the J call TRBJ2-2; 7 bases fit TRBD1. The germline gives CDR1 DFQATT, CDR2 SNEGSKA (reference sequence). J was trimmed by 0 bases and V by 2 bases; bases with no gene match: 6. The CDR3 consists of 16 residues. CDR3 in DNA: TGCAGTGCTAGATCCAACAGGGGCGCGAACACCGGGGAGCTGTTTTTT. Translated, it gives CSARSNRGANTGELFF.

CDR3 sequence: CASSAPPRGLAAIEQFF. CDR3 nucleotides: TGTGCCAGCAGCGCCCCCCCGAGGGGTCTAGCGGCGATTGAGCAGTTCTTC. The rearrangement uses TRBV9 and TRBJ2-1, with 7 bases identical to TRBD2. V was clipped by 3 bases and J by 9 bases; unmatched bases: 18. CDR1 is SGDLS, CDR2 YYNGEE, per germline. The CDR3 contains 17 residues.

CDR3 residues: CSASGLAGSSTDTQYF. In nucleotides, the CDR3 is TGCAGTGCTAGTGGGCTAGCGGGGTCTAGCACAGATACGCAGTATTTT. V and J are TRBV20-1 and TRBJ2-3; 9 bases agree with TRBD2. V shed 3 bases and J 0 bases; nucleotides not matched to a gene: 7. Germline V gene lookup returns CDR1 DFQATT and CDR2 SNEGSKA (reference sequence). The CDR3 has 16 amino acids.

This clonotype was seen more than once but under ten times. The V call is TRBV7-6, the J call TRBJ2-1; D not certain. Germline lookup yields CDR1 SGHVS and CDR2 FNYEAQ. Trimming took off 5 bases at V and 8 bases at J, with 13 bases between the two ends. CDR3 size: 13 residues. CDR3 DNA sequence: TGTGCCAGCAGCCCCCGGAACCGGGATGAGCAGTTCTTC. Protein sequence: CASSPRNRDEQFF.

This clonotype was found a few times. The J gene is TRBJ2-1, the V gene TRBV14, with 11 bases identical to TRBD1. The germline CDR1 and CDR2 sequences are SGHDN and FVKESK. The CDR3 length is 15 residues. The ends lost 2 bases at V and 12 bases at J; junction bases unmatched: 9. The CDR3 here is CASSQRTGGASVQFF. Written as DNA, the CDR3 is TGTGCCAGCAGCCAACGGACAGGGGGCGCCTCGGTGCAGTTCTTC.

This chain joins TRBV9 and TRBJ2-1; possible D gene TRBD1, 7 bases. V was pared by 6 bases and J by 9 bases, with 13 bases between. The length of the CDR3 is 12 residues. Per the germline V gene, CDR1 is SGDLS and CDR2 is YYNGEE. CDR3 in amino acids: CASNPGGIEQFF. The DNA of the CDR3 is TGTGCCAGCAACCCAGGGGGGATTGAGCAGTTCTTC.